A selection of T cell receptor beta chains follows, all from one sample in a study of identical twins. Each CDR3 protein gets one entry after TCRdb re-called the 5' RACE reads with MiXCR. The sample shows roughly 240,000 distinct CDR3 sequences, 6% to 8.5% of them seen only once. The data were also submitted as part of a second study, on yellow fever vaccine responses in identical twins.

The sample was CD8+ T cells sorted from blood. Receptors were obtained from a woman aged 18-35 years in good health. The CDR3 runs from the conserved cysteine through the conserved F or W. A D gene is named only where the DNA matches it firmly. The listing skips clone size in some rows; elsewhere it reads once, few, many or a size class.

abundance,j_gene,d_gene,v_gene,CDR3nt,CDR3aa
-,TRBJ2-2,TRBD2,TRBV4-2,TGTGCCAGCAGCCAAGATAGGCGACTAGCGGCCAACACCGGGGAGCTGTTTTTT,CASSQDRRLAANTGELFF
-,TRBJ1-1,-,TRBV2,TGTGCCAGCCGCCCCGAATGGGGGGCTTTCTTT,CASRPEWGAFF
-,TRBJ1-1,-,TRBV7-9,TGTGCCAGCAGTCGTGGGCCTGGGAGGGCTTTCTTT,CASSRGPGRAFF
few,TRBJ2-1,TRBD2,TRBV9,TGTGCCAGCAGCGTAGGCCCCTCGGGTAGAGCGGGGGCTGAGCAGTTCTTC,CASSVGPSGRAGAEQFF
many,TRBJ2-1,-,TRBV7-8,TGTGCCAGCAGCTTAGCCCTCGCCGGGTCCTACAATGAGCAGTTCTTC,CASSLALAGSYNEQFF
few,TRBJ1-2,-,TRBV12-3/TRBV12-4,TGTGCCAGCAGTTCAGGGAGTGGCTACACCTTC,CASSSGSGYTF
few,TRBJ2-2,TRBD2,TRBV3-1,TGTGCCAGCAGCCAAGAGTTCCCTAGCGGGACGTACACCGGGGAGCTGTTTTTT,CASSQEFPSGTYTGELFF
few,TRBJ2-7,TRBD1,TRBV2,TGTGCCAGCAGCGCCGGACAGGGGATGGACGAGCAGTACTTC,CASSAGQGMDEQYF
many,TRBJ1-2,TRBD1,TRBV2,TGTGCCAGCAGTGCGGGGACAGATCTTTCATTTGGCTATTATGGCTACACCTTC,CASSAGTDLSFGYYGYTF
-,TRBJ2-1,-,TRBV6-1,TGTGCCAGCACCGAGGGGGGGGCACCCTACAATGAGCAGTTCTTC,CASTEGGAPYNEQFF
many,TRBJ2-2,TRBD2,TRBV25-1,TGTGCCAGCAGTGACGGACTAGCGGGAGATACCGGGGAGCTGTTTTTT,CASSDGLAGDTGELFF
-,TRBJ2-7,TRBD2,TRBV2,TGTGCCAGCATTATCCTAGCGGGAGGGTCCTACGAGCAGTACTTC,CASIILAGGSYEQYF
-,TRBJ2-2,-,TRBV28,TGTGCCAGCATTACAGGGAACACCGGGGAGCTGTTTTTT,CASITGNTGELFF
many,TRBJ1-2,-,TRBV29-1,TGCAGCGTCCCCGCCCCTCGGACGTGGAACTATGGCTACACCTTC,CSVPAPRTWNYGYTF
-,TRBJ2-7,-,TRBV7-9,TGTGCCAGCAGATCCCCAATGACGGGGGAGCAGTACTTC,CASRSPMTGEQYF
many,TRBJ1-1,-,TRBV4-1,TGCGCCAGCAGCCAAGATAACGGCAGAGAAGCTTTCTTT,CASSQDNGREAFF
few,TRBJ2-2,-,TRBV27,TGTGCCAGCAGTTTCCAGTCCACCGGGGAGCTGTTTTTT,CASSFQSTGELFF
many,TRBJ2-3,TRBD2,TRBV6-1,TGTGCCAGCAGTGATTCTAGCGGGGCCACAGATACGCAGTATTTT,CASSDSSGATDTQYF
few,TRBJ2-1,-,TRBV10-2,TGCGCCAGCAGGGACCTACAGGAGAATGAGCAGTTCTTC,CASRDLQENEQFF
-,TRBJ1-2,-,TRBV7-9,TGTGCCAGCAGCTTAGGGGAGTGGTATGGCTACACCTTC,CASSLGEWYGYTF
few,TRBJ2-3,TRBD2,TRBV27,TGTGCCAGCAGTTTATCTCCCCCACTAGCGGGCACAGATACGCAGTATTTT,CASSLSPPLAGTDTQYF
many,TRBJ2-5,-,TRBV20-1,TGCAGTGCTGAGACCAACCCGAGGGATTTCGGCGTCCAAGAGACCCAGTACTTC,CSAETNPRDFGVQETQYF
few,TRBJ2-1,-,TRBV12-3/TRBV12-4,TGTGCCAGCAGTTTCAGTCATGGTGAGCAGTTCTTC,CASSFSHGEQFF
-,TRBJ1-1,-,TRBV5-1,TGCGCCAGCAGCCCGGGACTGCTGAACACTGAAGCTTTCTTT,CASSPGLLNTEAFF
many,TRBJ2-1,-,TRBV4-1,TGCGCCAGCAGCCAAGCAGGTCTCAGCTTCTACAATGAGCAGTTCTTC,CASSQAGLSFYNEQFF
many,TRBJ2-3,-,TRBV12-3/TRBV12-4,TGTGCCAGCAGTCCAACTACTAGCACAGATACGCAGTATTTT,CASSPTTSTDTQYF
many,TRBJ1-1,TRBD1,TRBV4-1,TGCGCCAGCAGCCATTACGGGACAGCTTTAGCGAACACTGAAGCTTTCTTT,CASSHYGTALANTEAFF
few,TRBJ2-1,-,TRBV2,TGTGCCAGCATCTACGCGGGGAGCTCCTACAATGAGCAGTTCTTC,CASIYAGSSYNEQFF
-,TRBJ1-6,TRBD1,TRBV10-2,TGCGCCAGCAGTGGCAGGGGGGTGGATAATTCACCCCTCCACTTT,CASSGRGVDNSPLHF
many,TRBJ2-7,-,TRBV28,TGTGCCAGCAGTTTAGGGTCAGGGGGGCCCTACGAGCAGTACTTC,CASSLGSGGPYEQYF
many,TRBJ2-1,-,TRBV11-2,TGTGCCAGCAGCAAAACACCGAATGAGCAGTTCTTC,CASSKTPNEQFF
many,TRBJ1-6,-,TRBV12-3/TRBV12-4,TGTGCCAGCAGTTTGGCAGGGAGTAATTCACCCCTCCACTTT,CASSLAGSNSPLHF
-,TRBJ2-7,TRBD2,TRBV29-1,TGCAGCGTTGACAGCGGGAGGGCCTCCTACGAGCAGTACTTC,CSVDSGRASYEQYF
-,TRBJ1-4,-,TRBV20-1,TGCAGTGCTAGGGCGAAGACAGCAACTAATGAAAAACTGTTTTTT,CSARAKTATNEKLFF
few,TRBJ2-7,-,TRBV19,TGTGCCAGTAGTATAGTGCTACAGGCCGCCTACGAGCAGTACTTC,CASSIVLQAAYEQYF
many,TRBJ1-2,-,TRBV12-3/TRBV12-4,TGTGCCAGCAGTTTCACCCTACAGGGAGCTTCGAATGGCTACACCTTC,CASSFTLQGASNGYTF
many,TRBJ1-1,-,TRBV3-1,TGTGCCAGCAGCCAAGATGGGCACCTCGGGGAGACTGAAGCTTTCTTT,CASSQDGHLGETEAFF
-,TRBJ1-6,-,TRBV12-3/TRBV12-4,TGTGCCAGCAGTCGGACGGATTATAATTCACCCCTCCACTTT,CASSRTDYNSPLHF
few,TRBJ2-7,TRBD1,TRBV7-9,TGTGCCAGCAGCTCCCGGGACAGGGGGATCCACGAGCAGTACTTC,CASSSRDRGIHEQYF
many,TRBJ2-1,TRBD1,TRBV29-1,TGCAGCGTTGGCGGACAGGGTATAAATGAGCAGTTCTTC,CSVGGQGINEQFF
few,TRBJ2-1,TRBD1,TRBV6-2/TRBV6-3,TGTGCCAGCAGTCGGGACAGCCAGGTGATAAATGAGCAGTTCTTC,CASSRDSQVINEQFF
many,TRBJ2-7,-,TRBV4-1,TGCGCCAGCAGCCAAGATGGCTACGAGCAGTACTTC,CASSQDGYEQYF
-,TRBJ1-1,-,TRBV7-6,TGTGCCAGCAGCTTAGAACAGGGTCCCATGAACACTGAAGCTTTCTTT,CASSLEQGPMNTEAFF
many,TRBJ2-1,-,TRBV7-7,TGTGCCAGCAGCTTAGGGGTGACGCGTGGGGATGAGCAGTTCTTC,CASSLGVTRGDEQFF
-,TRBJ1-2,TRBD1,TRBV6-1,TGTGCCAGCACCCGGTTGAGGGACAGCTTTTTTCGTGACTATGGCTACACCTTC,CASTRLRDSFFRDYGYTF